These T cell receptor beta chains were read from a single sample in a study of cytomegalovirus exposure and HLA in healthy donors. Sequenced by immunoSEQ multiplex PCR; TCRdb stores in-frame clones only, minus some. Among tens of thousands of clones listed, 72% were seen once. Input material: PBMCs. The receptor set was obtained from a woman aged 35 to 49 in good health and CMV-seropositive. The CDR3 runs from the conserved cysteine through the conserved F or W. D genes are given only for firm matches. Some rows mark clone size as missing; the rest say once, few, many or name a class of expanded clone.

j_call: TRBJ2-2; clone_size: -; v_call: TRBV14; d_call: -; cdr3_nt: TGTGCCAGCAGCCAAGATCTTATTGTAGGGGGGAACACCGGGGAGCTGTTTTTT; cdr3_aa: CASSQDLIVGGNTGELFF
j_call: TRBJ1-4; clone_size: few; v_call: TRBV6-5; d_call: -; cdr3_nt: TGTGCCAGCGGAGGACTGATTAATGAAAAACTGTTTTTT; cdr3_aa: CASGGLINEKLFF
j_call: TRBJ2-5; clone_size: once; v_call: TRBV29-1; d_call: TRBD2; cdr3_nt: TGCAGCGTTGTAACTAGCGGGTTCCAAGAGACCCAGTACTTC; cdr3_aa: CSVVTSGFQETQYF
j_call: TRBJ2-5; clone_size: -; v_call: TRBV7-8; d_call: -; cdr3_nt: TGTGCCAGCAGCCCCCGGGATTTCCAAGAGACCCAGTACTTC; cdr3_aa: CASSPRDFQETQYF
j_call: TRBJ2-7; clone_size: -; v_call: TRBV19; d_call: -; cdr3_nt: TGTGCCAGTAGTGCCCAATCCAGGGGCCCCTCCTACGAGCAGTACTTC; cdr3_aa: CASSAQSRGPSYEQYF
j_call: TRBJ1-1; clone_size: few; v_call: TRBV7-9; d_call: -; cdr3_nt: TGTGCCAGCAGCTTTTCCGAGGATTTGGGCACTGAAGCTTTCTTT; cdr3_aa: CASSFSEDLGTEAFF
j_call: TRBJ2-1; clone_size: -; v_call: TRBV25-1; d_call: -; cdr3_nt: TGTGCCAGCACCCAATCTAGCCTCCCATCATACAATGAGCAGTTCTTC; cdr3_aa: CASTQSSLPSYNEQFF
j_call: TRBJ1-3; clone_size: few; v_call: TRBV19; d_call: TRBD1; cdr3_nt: TGTGCCAGTAGTATCAACAGGGGAGCTGGAAACACCATATATTTT; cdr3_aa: CASSINRGAGNTIYF
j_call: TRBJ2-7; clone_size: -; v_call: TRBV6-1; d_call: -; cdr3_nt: TGTGCCAGCAGGGTAGCGGCCCATTACGAGCAGTACTTC; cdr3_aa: CASRVAAHYEQYF
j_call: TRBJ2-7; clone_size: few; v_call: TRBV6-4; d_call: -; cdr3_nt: TGTGCCAGCAGTGATCACAGGGATGCTCTCTACGAGCAGTACTTC; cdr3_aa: CASSDHRDALYEQYF
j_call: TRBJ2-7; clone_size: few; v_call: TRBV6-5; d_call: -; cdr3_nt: TGTGCCAGCAGGCCCCACGGCTCCTACGAGCAGTACTTC; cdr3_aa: CASRPHGSYEQYF
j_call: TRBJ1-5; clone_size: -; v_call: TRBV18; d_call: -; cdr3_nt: TGTGCCAGCTCACCCAGCAGGGCTCTGGACAGCAATCAGCCCCAGCATTTT; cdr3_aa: CASSPSRALDSNQPQHF
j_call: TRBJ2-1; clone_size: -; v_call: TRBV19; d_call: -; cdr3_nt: TGTGCCAGTAGTCCCAGGGGATACAATGAGCAGTTCTTC; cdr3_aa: CASSPRGYNEQFF
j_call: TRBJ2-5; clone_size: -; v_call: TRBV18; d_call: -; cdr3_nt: TGTGCCAGCTCACCCTCCGAGACCCAGTACTTC; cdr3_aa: CASSPSETQYF
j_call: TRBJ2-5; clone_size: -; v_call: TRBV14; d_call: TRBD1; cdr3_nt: TGTGCCAGCAGCCAAGGACCGGGACAGAGTATAGAAGAGACCCAGTACTTC; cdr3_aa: CASSQGPGQSIEETQYF
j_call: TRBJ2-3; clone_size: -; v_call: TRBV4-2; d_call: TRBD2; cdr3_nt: TGTGCCAGCAGCCCGATACGCGGGGGAGAGGGTCGAGATACGCAGTATTTT; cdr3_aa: CASSPIRGGEGRDTQYF
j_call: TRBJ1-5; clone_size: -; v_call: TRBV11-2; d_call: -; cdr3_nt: TGTGCCAGCAGCTTCCCAACAGTGCCCCATCAGCCCCAGCATTTT; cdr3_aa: CASSFPTVPHQPQHF
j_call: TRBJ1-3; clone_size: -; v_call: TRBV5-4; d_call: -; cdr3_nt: TGTGCCAGCAGCTTGGATGGGTGGGCCGCTGGAAACACCATATATTTT; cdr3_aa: CASSLDGWAAGNTIYF
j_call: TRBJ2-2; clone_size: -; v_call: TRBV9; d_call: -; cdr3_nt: TGTGCCAGCAGTGATCCGGGACAATGGAGCCGGCTGTTTTTT; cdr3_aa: CASSDPGQWSRLFF